Below, one TCR beta chain is given with its context. In the original processing: Researchers report that nucleated cell counts were estimated from reference gene primer amplification. Measured with immunoSEQ multiplex PCR; TCRdb has only the in-frame clones, and not every one. The V and J calls and clone size come from that table; D and trimming were worked out from the DNA. The sample lists roughly 69,000 clones; 86% were seen once. Germline V CDR1 and CDR2: MGHRA, YSYEKL. CDR3 length equals 16 residues. V was clipped by 6 bases and J by 6 bases; unmatched bases: 14. This entry belongs to a study of blood T cell repertoires in COVID-19. About the research overall: The samples span acute and convalescent COVID-19 from the United States, Italy and Spain. PBMCs, B-cell-depleted T cells, or T cells provided the cDNA or gDNA that made up the material.

This TCR came from a man aged 45 to 65 with active COVID-19. Input material: peripheral blood. This chain links TRBV4-1 with TRBJ1-5, with TRBD1 matching over 7 bases. In DNA, the CDR3 is TGCGCCAGCAGTCAACCGGACAGGAAGGAATCTCAGCCCCAGCATTTT. Protein sequence: CASSQPDRKESQPQHF.